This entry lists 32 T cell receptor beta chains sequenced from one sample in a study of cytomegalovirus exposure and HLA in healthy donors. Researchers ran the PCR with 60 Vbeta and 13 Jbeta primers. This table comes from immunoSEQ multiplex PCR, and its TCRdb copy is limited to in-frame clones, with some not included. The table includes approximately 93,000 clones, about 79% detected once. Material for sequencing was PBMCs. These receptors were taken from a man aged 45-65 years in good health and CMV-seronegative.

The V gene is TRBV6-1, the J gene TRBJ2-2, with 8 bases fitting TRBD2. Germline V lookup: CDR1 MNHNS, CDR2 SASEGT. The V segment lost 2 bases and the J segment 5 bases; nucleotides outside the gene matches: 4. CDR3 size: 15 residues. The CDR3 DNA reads TGTGCCAGCAGTGAACCCGGGAGGGGGACCGGGGAGCTGTTTTTT. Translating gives CASSEPGRGTGELFF.

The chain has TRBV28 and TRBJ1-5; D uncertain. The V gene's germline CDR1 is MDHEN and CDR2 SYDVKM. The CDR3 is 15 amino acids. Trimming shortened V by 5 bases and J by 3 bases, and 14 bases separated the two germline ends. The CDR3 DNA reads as TGTGCCAGCAGTACGCCCGGGGAGGTCAATCAGCCCCAGCATTTT. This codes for CASSTPGEVNQPQHF.

CDR3 nucleotides: TGTGCCAGCAGTTCGACAGAGGTAGACCCCTACGAGCAGTACTTC. Translated: CASSSTEVDPYEQYF. V is TRBV28 and J is TRBJ2-7; D might be TRBD1 (5 bases). V lost 4 bases to trimming and J lost 2 bases, with 15 bases between them. The germline V gene encodes CDR1 MDHEN and CDR2 SYDVKM. The CDR3 extends over 15 amino acids.

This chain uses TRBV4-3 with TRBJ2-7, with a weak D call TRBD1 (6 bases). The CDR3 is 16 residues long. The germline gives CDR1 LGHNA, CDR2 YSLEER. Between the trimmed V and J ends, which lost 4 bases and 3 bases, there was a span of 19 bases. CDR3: CASSPSIGQLNYEQYF. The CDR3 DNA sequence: TGCGCCAGCAGCCCTTCAATCGGACAGCTCAACTACGAGCAGTACTTC.

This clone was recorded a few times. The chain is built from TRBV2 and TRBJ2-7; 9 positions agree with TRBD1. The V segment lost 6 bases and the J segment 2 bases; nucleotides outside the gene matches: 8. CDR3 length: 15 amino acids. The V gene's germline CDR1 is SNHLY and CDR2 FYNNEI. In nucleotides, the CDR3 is TGTGCCAGCAGCCTCCGGGACAGGGCTACCTACGAGCAGTACTTC. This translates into CASSLRDRATYEQYF.

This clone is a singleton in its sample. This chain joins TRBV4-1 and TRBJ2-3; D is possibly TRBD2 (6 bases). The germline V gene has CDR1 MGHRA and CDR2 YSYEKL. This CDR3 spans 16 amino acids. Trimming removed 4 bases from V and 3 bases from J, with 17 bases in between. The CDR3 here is CASSLQGGGRTDTQYF. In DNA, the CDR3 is TGCGCCAGCAGCCTCCAGGGAGGAGGGCGGACAGATACGCAGTATTTT.

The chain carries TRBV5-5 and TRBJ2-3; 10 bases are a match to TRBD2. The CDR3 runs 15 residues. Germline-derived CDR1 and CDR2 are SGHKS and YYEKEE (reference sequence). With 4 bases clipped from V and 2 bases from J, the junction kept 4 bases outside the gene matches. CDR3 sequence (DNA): TGTGCCAGCAGCATCGGACTAGCGGACACAGATACGCAGTATTTT. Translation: CASSIGLADTDTQYF.

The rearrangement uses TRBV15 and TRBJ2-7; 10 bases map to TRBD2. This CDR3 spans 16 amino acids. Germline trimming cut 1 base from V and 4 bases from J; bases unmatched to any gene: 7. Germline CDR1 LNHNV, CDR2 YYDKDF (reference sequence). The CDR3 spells CATSRGPSGSSYEQYF. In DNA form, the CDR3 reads TGTGCCACCAGCAGAGGTCCTAGCGGGAGTAGTTACGAGCAGTACTTC.

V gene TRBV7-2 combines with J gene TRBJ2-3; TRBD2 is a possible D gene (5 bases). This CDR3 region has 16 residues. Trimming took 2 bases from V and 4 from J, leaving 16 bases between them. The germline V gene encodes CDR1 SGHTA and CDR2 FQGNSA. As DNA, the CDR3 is TGTGCCAGCAGCTTAACAAGCGGTACGATTCCAGATACGCAGTATTTT. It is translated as CASSLTSGTIPDTQYF.

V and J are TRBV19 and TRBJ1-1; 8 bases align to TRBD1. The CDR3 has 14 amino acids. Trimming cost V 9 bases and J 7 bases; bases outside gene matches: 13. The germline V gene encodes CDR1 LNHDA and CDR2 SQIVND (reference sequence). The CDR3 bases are TGTGCCAGCTATAACGCCGGGACAGGTGGTGAAGCTTTCTTT. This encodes CASYNAGTGGEAFF. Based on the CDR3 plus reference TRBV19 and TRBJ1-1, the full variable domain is DGGITQSPKYLFRKEGQNVTLSCEQNLNHDAMYWYRQDPGQGLRLIYYSQIVNDFQKGDIAEGYSVSREKKESFPLTVTSAQKNPTAFYLCASYNAGTGGEAFFGQGTRLTVV.

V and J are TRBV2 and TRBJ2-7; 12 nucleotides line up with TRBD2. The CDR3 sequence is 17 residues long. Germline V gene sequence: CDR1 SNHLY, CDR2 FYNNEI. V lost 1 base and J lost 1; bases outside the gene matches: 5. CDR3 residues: CASSEESGTSGSYEQYF. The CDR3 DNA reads TGTGCCAGCAGTGAAGAGTCGGGGACTAGCGGGTCCTACGAGCAGTACTTC. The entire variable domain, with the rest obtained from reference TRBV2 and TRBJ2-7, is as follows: EPEVTQTPSHQVTQMGQEVILRCVPISNHLYFYWYRQILGQKVEFLVSFYNNEISEKSEIFDDQFSVERPDGSNFTLKIRSTKLEDSAMYFCASSEESGTSGSYEQYFGPGTRLTVT.

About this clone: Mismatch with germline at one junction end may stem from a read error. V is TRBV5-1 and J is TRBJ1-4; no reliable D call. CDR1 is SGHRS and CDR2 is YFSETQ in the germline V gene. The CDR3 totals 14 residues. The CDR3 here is CTSSLSLGDEKLFF. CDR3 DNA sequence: TGCACCAGCAGCTTAAGTCTCGGAGATGAAAAACTGTTTTTT.

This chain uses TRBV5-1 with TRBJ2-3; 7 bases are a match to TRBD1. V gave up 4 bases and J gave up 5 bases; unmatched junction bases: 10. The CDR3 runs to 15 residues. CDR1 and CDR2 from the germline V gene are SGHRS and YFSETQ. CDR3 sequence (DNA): TGCGCCAGCAGCCACCAGGCTAACAGGGGAGATACGCAGTATTTT. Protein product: CASSHQANRGDTQYF. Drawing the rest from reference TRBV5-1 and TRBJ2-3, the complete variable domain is KAGVTQTPRYLIKTRGQQVTLSCSPISGHRSVSWYQQTPGQGLQFLFEYFSETQRNKGNFPGRFSGRQFSNSRSEMNVSTLELGDSALYLCASSHQANRGDTQYFGPGTRLTVL.

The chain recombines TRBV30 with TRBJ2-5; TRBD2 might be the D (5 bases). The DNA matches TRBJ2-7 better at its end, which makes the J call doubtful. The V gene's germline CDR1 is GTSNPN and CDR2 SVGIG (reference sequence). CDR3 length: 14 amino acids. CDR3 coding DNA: TGTGCCTGGAGTTGGGCCCGGGGATCCTACGAGCAGTACTTC. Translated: CAWSWARGSYEQYF.

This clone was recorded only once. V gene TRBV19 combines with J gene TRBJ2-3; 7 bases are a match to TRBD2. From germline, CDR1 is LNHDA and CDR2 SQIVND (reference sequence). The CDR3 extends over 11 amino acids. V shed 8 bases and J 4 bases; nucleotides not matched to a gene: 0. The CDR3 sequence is CASGLADTQYF. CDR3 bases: TGTGCCAGTGGACTAGCAGATACGCAGTATTTT.

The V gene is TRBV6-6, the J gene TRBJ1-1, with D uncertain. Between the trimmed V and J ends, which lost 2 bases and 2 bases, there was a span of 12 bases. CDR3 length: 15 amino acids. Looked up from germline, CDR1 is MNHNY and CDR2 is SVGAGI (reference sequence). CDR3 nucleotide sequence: TGTGCCAGCAGTTACCTCCGTGTAGCAAACACTGAAGCTTTCTTT. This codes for CASSYLRVANTEAFF.

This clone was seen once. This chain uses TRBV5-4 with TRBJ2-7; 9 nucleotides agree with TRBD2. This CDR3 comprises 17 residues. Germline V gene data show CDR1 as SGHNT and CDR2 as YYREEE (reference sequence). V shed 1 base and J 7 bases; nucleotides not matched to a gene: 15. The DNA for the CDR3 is TGTGCCAGCAGCTTGCCCCTCGAGAGCGGGAGGCTTGAGGAGCAGTACTTC. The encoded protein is CASSLPLESGRLEEQYF.

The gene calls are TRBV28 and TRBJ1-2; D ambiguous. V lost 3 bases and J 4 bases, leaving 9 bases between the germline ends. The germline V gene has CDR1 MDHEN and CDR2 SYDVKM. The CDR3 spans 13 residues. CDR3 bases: TGTGCCAGCAGTTTGAGGTCAACCTATGGCTACACCTTC. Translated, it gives CASSLRSTYGYTF.

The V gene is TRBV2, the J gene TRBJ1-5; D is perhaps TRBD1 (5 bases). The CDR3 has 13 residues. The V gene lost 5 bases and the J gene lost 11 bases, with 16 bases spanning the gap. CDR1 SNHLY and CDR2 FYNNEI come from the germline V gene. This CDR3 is CASSLGREATQHF. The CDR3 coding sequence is TGTGCCAGCAGTCTGGGCAGGGAGGCGACCCAGCATTTT.

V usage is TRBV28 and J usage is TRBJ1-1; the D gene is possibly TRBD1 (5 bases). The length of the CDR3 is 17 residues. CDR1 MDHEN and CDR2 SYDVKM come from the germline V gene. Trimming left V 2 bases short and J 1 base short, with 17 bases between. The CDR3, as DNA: TGTGCCAGCAGTTTAATCGGCTACAGGATAAAGAACACTGAAGCTTTCTTT. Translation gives CASSLIGYRIKNTEAFF.

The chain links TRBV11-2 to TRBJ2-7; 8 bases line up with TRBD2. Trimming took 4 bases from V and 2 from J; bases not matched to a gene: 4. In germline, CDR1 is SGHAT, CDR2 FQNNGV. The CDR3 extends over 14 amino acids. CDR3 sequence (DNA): TGTGCCAGCAGCTCAGGGCGGGGGGCCTACGAGCAGTACTTC. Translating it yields CASSSGRGAYEQYF.

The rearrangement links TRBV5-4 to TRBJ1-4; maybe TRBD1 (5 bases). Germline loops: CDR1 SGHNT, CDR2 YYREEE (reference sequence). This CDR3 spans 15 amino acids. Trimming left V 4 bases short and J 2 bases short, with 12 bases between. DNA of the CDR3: TGTGCCAGCAGCGGGCAGGGAGGGACTAATGAAAAACTGTTTTTT. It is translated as CASSGQGGTNEKLFF.

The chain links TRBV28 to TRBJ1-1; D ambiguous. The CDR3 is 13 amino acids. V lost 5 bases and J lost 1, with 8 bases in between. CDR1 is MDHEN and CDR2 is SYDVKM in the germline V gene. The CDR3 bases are TGTGCCAGCAGTCCCTCCCCGAACACTGAAGCTTTCTTT. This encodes CASSPSPNTEAFF.

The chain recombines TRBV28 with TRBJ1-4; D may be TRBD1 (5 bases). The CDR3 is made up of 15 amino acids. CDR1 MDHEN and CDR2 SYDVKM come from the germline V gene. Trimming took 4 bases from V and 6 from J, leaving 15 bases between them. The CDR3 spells CASSSRGGADEKLFF. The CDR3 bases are TGTGCCAGCAGTTCGCGAGGTGGGGCGGATGAAAAACTGTTTTTT.

The CDR3 here is CASSSTGMNTGELFF. The DNA of the CDR3 is TGCGCCAGCAGCTCGACGGGAATGAACACCGGGGAGCTGTTTTTT. The rearrangement joins TRBV5-1 to TRBJ2-2; D possibly corresponds to TRBD2 (5 bases). Germline CDR1 is SGHRS and CDR2 is YFSETQ. The V end was cut by 3 bases, the J end by 1 base, with 10 bases between. The CDR3 extends over 15 amino acids. Supplemented by reference TRBV5-1 and TRBJ2-2, the full variable domain reads KAGVTQTPRYLIKTRGQQVTLSCSPISGHRSVSWYQQTPGQGLQFLFEYFSETQRNKGNFPGRFSGRQFSNSRSEMNVSTLELGDSALYLCASSSTGMNTGELFFGEGSRLTVL.

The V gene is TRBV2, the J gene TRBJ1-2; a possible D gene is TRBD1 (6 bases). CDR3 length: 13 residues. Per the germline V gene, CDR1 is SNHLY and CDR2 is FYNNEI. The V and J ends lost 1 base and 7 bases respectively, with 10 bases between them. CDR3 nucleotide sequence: TGTGCCAGCAGTGAAGTAACAGGGTTTGGCTACACCTTC. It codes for CASSEVTGFGYTF.

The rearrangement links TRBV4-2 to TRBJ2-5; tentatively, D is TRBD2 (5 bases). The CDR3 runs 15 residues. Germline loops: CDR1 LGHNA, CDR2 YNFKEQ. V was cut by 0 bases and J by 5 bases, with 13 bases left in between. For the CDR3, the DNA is TGTGCCAGCAGCCAAGATTACTGGGAGAGGGAGACCCAGTACTTC. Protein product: CASSQDYWERETQYF.

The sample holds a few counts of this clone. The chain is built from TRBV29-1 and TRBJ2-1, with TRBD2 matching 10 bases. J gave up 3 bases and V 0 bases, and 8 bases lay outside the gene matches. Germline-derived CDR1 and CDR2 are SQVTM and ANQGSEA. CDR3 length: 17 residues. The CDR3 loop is CSVEEWIASGSYNEQFF. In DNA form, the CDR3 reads TGCAGCGTTGAAGAATGGATAGCTAGCGGGAGCTACAATGAGCAGTTCTTC.

CDR3 sequence reads: CASSQTVSYEQYF. In DNA, the CDR3 is TGCGCCAGCAGTCAGACAGTTTCCTACGAGCAGTACTTC. V and J are TRBV5-1 and TRBJ2-7; weak D call: TRBD1 (5 bases). The CDR3 consists of 13 residues. Germline lookup yields CDR1 SGHRS and CDR2 YFSETQ. With 5 bases removed from V and 1 base from J, the gap between germline ends came to 10 bases.

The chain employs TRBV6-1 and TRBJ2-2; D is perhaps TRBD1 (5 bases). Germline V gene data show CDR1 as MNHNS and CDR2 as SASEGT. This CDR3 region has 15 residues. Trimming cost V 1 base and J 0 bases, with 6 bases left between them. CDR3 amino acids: CASSEGGSNTGELFF. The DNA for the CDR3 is TGTGCCAGCAGTGAAGGGGGCTCGAACACCGGGGAGCTGTTTTTT.

The CDR3 reads CASSLRGREQYF. CDR3 in DNA: TGTGCCAGCAGCTTAAGGGGGCGGGAGCAGTACTTC. The chain is built from TRBV7-2 and TRBJ2-7; 7 bases line up with TRBD1. The germline CDR1 and CDR2 sequences are SGHTA and FQGNSA. This CDR3 comprises 12 residues. V lost 2 bases, J lost 7 bases, and 2 bases stayed unmatched.

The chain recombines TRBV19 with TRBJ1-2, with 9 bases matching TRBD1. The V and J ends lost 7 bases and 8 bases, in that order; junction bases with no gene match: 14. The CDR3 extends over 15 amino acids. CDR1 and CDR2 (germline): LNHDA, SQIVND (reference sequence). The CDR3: CASTPPGQGLRGYTF. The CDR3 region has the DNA TGTGCCAGTACCCCGCCGGGACAGGGACTCAGGGGCTACACCTTC.